The following is a TCR beta chain sequence with its context. Its antigen is still unknown. Nothing much larger sits one base from this clone, and base qualities are not available. Enrolling through a virtual design, the prospective study's participants ranged in age from roughly 18 to 90 years and lived across some 23 United States geographic areas. To assign participants to cohorts, the prospective study relied on clinical history that participants themselves reported in a screening survey and a study questionnaire. For ImmuneRACE Cohort 3, a participant was defined as recovered based on two consecutive negative NP/OP PCR tests, clearance by a healthcare professional, or resolution of symptoms. In the prospective study, whole blood, serum and a nasopharyngeal or oropharyngeal swab were collected from each participant by mobile phlebotomists. Over a roughly 2-month period, participants in the prospective study had the option of providing additional blood draws and questionnaires. Prospective study blood samples were shipped either frozen or at room temperature before DNA extraction.

The data derive from a study of blood T cell repertoires in COVID-19 (TCRdb year 2020). Some background on the complete study: Collaborator samples came from the United States, Italy and Spain and covered acute and convalescent phases of COVID-19. The prospective study material was composed of cDNA or gDNA derived from T cells, B-cell-depleted T cells, or PBMCs. Subjects who had been exposed to COVID-19, were actively infected with it, or had recovered from it provided the deeply sampled blood TCRbeta repertoires that made up the dataset. The repertoires were released in a freely available public database meant as a resource for research on the immune response to SARS-CoV-2. The samples were drawn from two sources: the first 160 participants of the ongoing ImmuneRACE study, and 1,200 or so subjects contributed by 6 global collaborators. Sample metadata almost always included a de-identified subject ID, COVID-19 status, age in years and sex. Where available, HLA class I and class II types were obtained from metadata supplied by the sample provider rather than from assay-based typing. Study-wide conclusions, independent of this receptor: The quantity of clinical and demographic metadata differed by source and by participant and was supplied without curation.

The V end loses 4 bases and the J end loses 5 bases, and a stretch of 17 bases separates them. Reading from cysteine to phenylalanine, the CDR3 counts 15 amino acids. The retained sequence is limited to the CDR3, 45 bases, with the frame set at the first base. CDR1 and CDR2 are read off the germline V gene as MDHEN and SYDVKM. TCRbeta CDR3 regions were amplified from genomic DNA by means of the immunoSEQ Assay, a bias-controlled multiplex PCR. On the authors' methods: The number of nucleated cells in each sample was estimated from the amplification of reference gene primers within the assay. Sequence reads were collapsed and filtered to measure the absolute abundance of every unique TCRbeta CDR3 rearrangement. For each sample, productive Simpson clonality was calculated by taking the square root of Simpson's diversity index across productive rearrangements. TCRdb's version of the immuneACCESS table is confined to in-frame rearrangements and falls short of the full clone set. An unresolved V gene accounts for under half of the shortfall where checked; the remainder is of unknown origin. V and J calls plus clone size are reproduced from that table; the DNA served to infer D and trimming. The sample has under 200,000 clones on record, approximately 82% of them singletons. Of the sample, around 18% falls within the top ten clones.

This TCR was sampled from a man aged 55-75 years who had recovered from COVID-19. Material for sequencing was PBMCs or T cells enriched from blood (not recorded which). The sequence is built from TRBV28 and TRBJ1-2; 6 matching bases give a weak D call of TRBD1. The CDR3 corresponds to CASSSPLQGRYGYTF. The nucleotide sequence is TGTGCCAGCAGTTCACCCCTACAGGGACGGTATGGCTACACCTTC.